The TCR beta chain under discussion was sequenced for a study of cytomegalovirus exposure and HLA in healthy donors (dated by TCRdb to the late 2010s). Notes on the research overall: An earlier analysis of approximately 600 of the donors reported about 250 Gb of sequence data and approximately 110 million unique TCR beta sequences from 150 million to 200 million T cells. About 280 gigabases of sequencing data and approximately 85 million unique TCR sequences were included in an early release covering around 600 HLA-typed donors. Of the approximately 400 genotyped donors, about 84% fell in the genetic ancestry cluster associated with self-reported Caucasian donors. The study aimed to test whether cataloging public T cell receptors could reveal signatures of past pathogen exposure. Using immunosequencing, the study profiled T cell repertoires from around 670 subjects and related those repertoires to cytomegalovirus serostatus. A separate validation cohort of 100 to 150 different subjects was used in addition to the 666-subject first cohort. To predict cytomegalovirus infection status, the study brought together high-throughput TCR immunosequencing, statistical association of individual TCRs with disease status, and machine learning. To study patterns of TCR occurrence, a later analysis re-analyzed previously published TCR beta repertoires from 600 to 750 donors and added high-resolution HLA genotyping. The later analysis used no new phenotypic data to find candidate immune exposures, relying instead on TCR beta sequences and their occurrence across donors. An earlier analysis of about 600 of the donors used high-throughput TCR beta sequencing to judge whether each TCR beta V gene segment behaved as functional or pseudogenic. Donor age, sex, ethnicity and CMV serostatus were collected together with the repertoire data. In a later genetic analysis, genome-wide SNP genotypes for 398 of the 666 donors were used, and that subset was treated as a discovery cohort. All discovery cohort repertoires had been generated using a single sequencing platform. Both class I and class II loci were covered by HLA typing, at four-digit resolution. Typing coverage differed by locus: A, B, C, DRB1 and DQB1 were typed in about 629-630 donors, DQA1 in around 500, DPA1 in some 610, and DPB1 in just under 490. Because of strong linkage in the cohort, roughly five DR-DQ haplotypes were treated as single units for association and clustering. Across approximately 400 genotyped donors of the cohort, an average of about 250,000 unique TCR beta nucleotide sequences per donor were sequenced, and roughly 18% of those sequences were non-productive.

The library was prepared using the immunoSEQ multiplex PCR assay. For the multiplex PCR, a mixture combining 60 forward primers for TCR Vbeta segments and 13 reverse primers for TCR Jbeta segments was used. A multiplex PCR assay on genomic DNA amplified the CDR3 region of rearranged TCR beta genes. The Illumina HiSeq System was used to sequence the amplified TCR beta libraries as 87-base-pair reads. On the study's bioinformatics: In a later analysis, tens of millions of unique TCR beta chains were counted across the roughly 670 repertoires, and roughly 10 million of these chains were shared by at least two donors. To remove PCR and sequencing errors, raw reads were error-corrected and collapsed into unique sequences using a nearest-neighbor algorithm that merged closely related sequences. V, D and J gene segments were assigned by aligning CDR3 sequences to IMGT reference sequences. For a sequence to be retained, a match of at least six nucleotides was required to both a V gene segment and a J gene segment. Rearrangements were classified as productive when the CDR3 lacked stop codons and remained in frame with V and J, and all other rearrangements were classified as non-productive. CDR3 was defined by IMGT convention, running from the second conserved V-encoded cysteine to the conserved J-encoded phenylalanine. The earlier analysis of 500 to 650 of the donors excluded any sequence lacking an unambiguous match to a single V gene segment. In an earlier analysis of approximately 560 of the donors, a V segment was called functional when productive rearrangements were above 56.7%, and segregating when the standard deviation between donors exceeded 5%. To diagnose cytomegalovirus status from the catalog of TCR beta chain sequences, a statistical classification framework was built. In a later analysis, TCR nucleotide sequences were compared against IMGT/GENE-DB human TR gene sequences so that V and J genes could be assigned. The TCRdist pipeline was used in a later analysis to assign CDR3 sequences and most-parsimonious VDJ recombination scenarios. In a later analysis, each TCR beta chain was defined by its CDR3 amino acid sequence together with its V-gene family, and reads without a unique V-gene family were excluded. In a later analysis, 550 to 650 highly shared, low-generation-probability nucleotide sequences were removed to address suspected cross-contamination and a sequencing artifact. For each public chain, a later analysis derived a clonal expansion index from normalized ranks of inferred template counts within each repertoire. Generation probabilities in a later analysis came from a VDJ recombination model fitted to out-of-frame rearrangements, and those results were checked against IGoR. In a later analysis, TCR-TCR, TCR-HLA and TCR-CMV co-occurrence was scored with hypergeometric tests, and a repertoire-size bias correction was applied to TCR pairs. A later analysis estimated false discovery rates by permuting HLA or CMV assignments 20 times. A later analysis grouped co-occurring TCRs with DBSCAN, adding TCRdist sequence similarity when clustering within HLA-allele-positive subsets. For co-occurrence clustering, repertoires with fewer than 30,000 or more than 120,000 public chains were excluded, along with five repertoires with anomalous nucleotide sharing. TCRdb limited this immuneACCESS table to in-frame rearrangements with V and J called. A share of clones is missing; checked studies link under half to unresolved V genes, and the rest is unexplained. Clone size and the V and J calls come from that table; the DNA yielded D and trimming. The table for this sample records around 140,000 clones. The top ten constitute around 0.96% of the sample.

Germline trimming: 10 bases from V, 8 bases from J; junction bases outside gene matches: 11. In the germline V gene (reference sequence), CDR1 corresponds to MNHEY and CDR2 to SMNVEV. There are 14 amino acids in the CDR3, from cysteine to phenylalanine inclusive. The sequence is cut down to CDR3 DNA, 42 bases in frame from base 1. A remark on this clone: The specificity of this receptor is unknown.

Summary of the overall study and its limitations: An earlier analysis of around 500 of the donors showed that most TCR beta V segments appeared in productive rearrangements either about 87% or about 30% of the time, which broadly matched IMGT annotations. The classifier was reported to diagnose cytomegalovirus status with high specificity and sensitivity in both the original and validation cohorts. The study gave a list of some 150 TCR beta chains associated with cytomegalovirus. A few of the identified cytomegalovirus-associated TCR beta chains were confirmed in vitro to be specific for cytomegalovirus antigens. In a later analysis, HLA-associated TCR beta chains were found to be more clonally expanded and to have lower generation probabilities than equally common non-associated chains. When HLA alleles, especially DR and DQ, strongly co-occurred, attributing TCR associations to individual alleles was difficult. A further reported finding was that TCR beta sequences accurately predicted the HLA-A and HLA-B alleles for most subjects in the first cohort. While some public TCRs were present in many individuals, most TCR sequences turned up only very rarely across donors. About 15 rarely observed V segments, including chromosome 9 orphons, were excluded from the earlier analysis of approximately 500 of the donors because counts were too low. For the cohort, immune exposure information was limited to CMV serostatus. In a later analysis, most CMV-associated TCR beta chains were found to appear HLA-restricted, with HLA associations seemingly driven largely by CMV exposure. In a later analysis, the rate of TCR association differed among HLA loci, with DRB1 alleles having the most associated TCRs and HLA-C alleles having the fewest. HLA typing was unavailable for some donors at each locus, so association tests used only the typed subset. The sequencing pipeline was judged likely to have produced a cluster of highly shared sequence variants as a technical artifact. According to a later analysis, parvovirus B19, influenza, CMV and Epstein-Barr virus appeared linked to several top co-occurrence clusters. According to the authors, the approach could potentially be generalized to other disease states and immunological phenotypes. In a later genetic analysis, a missense DCLRE1C variant was associated with V-gene and J-gene trimming of TCR beta chains, and the association was replicated in an independent cohort. According to a later genetic analysis, donors in an Asian-associated ancestry cluster had fewer N-insertions in productive TCRs than the approximately 670-donor mean. Some IMGT-functional V segments, including TRBV6-2 and TRBV6-3, could not be told apart with the 87-base-pair reads, so those segments were excluded. In a later analysis, over 15,000 TCR beta sequences were associated with specific HLA alleles at a false discovery rate of 0.05. Presence/absence analyses assumed roughly uniform sequencing depth across donors, an assumption that may not hold. Linkage disequilibrium might explain the correlated functional status among segregating V segments, but an unknown experimental factor could not be excluded. The cohort was sequenced for TCR beta chains only, and without alpha or paired-chain data the features that could be detected were limited.

In total, 630 or so healthy bone marrow donors made up the cohort. All cohort members were sampled while nominally healthy, although unrecorded immune exposures were likely present. The donor tested CMV seronegative, placing the donor among the 350 to 400 seronegative members of the cohort. A peripheral blood sample was provided by each donor, and peripheral blood mononuclear cells were used for TCR beta sequencing. Genomic DNA was extracted from the blood cell samples with the Qiagen DNeasy Blood Extraction Kit. In this chain, TRBV27 is recombined with TRBJ2-3; 11 bases in the middle match TRBD2. The sequencing input was PBMCs. The sequence was obtained from a male donor in good health and CMV-seronegative. This receptor has the CDR3 CATITSGGTGTQYF. The nucleotide sequence reads TGTGCCACCATAACTAGCGGGGGCACTGGTACGCAGTATTTT.